A selection of T cell receptor beta chains follows, all from one sample in a study of graft-versus-host responses after intestinal transplantation. The repertoire was sequenced with immunoSEQ multiplex PCR; TCRdb's copy has only in-frame clones and lacks some. The table lists tens of thousands of clones, over 80% of them singletons. The sequenced sample was PBMCs, obtained roughly 760 days after a first intestinal transplant, on the day of a second. The receptor set was obtained from a human patient who received an intestinal transplant, so some T cells may come from the graft donor. CDR3s include the opening cysteine and the closing phenylalanine or tryptophan. The order of the fields is D gene, J gene, V gene, clone size, CDR3 DNA, CDR3 protein. The D gene is left open where the match is weak. Clone size, where shown, is once, few, many, or a class for clones that have expanded.

TRBD1 | TRBJ1-5 | TRBV7-9 | . | TGTGCCAGCAGCTCGGGACAGGGGTATCAGCCCCAGCATTTT | CASSSGQGYQPQHF
TRBD1 | TRBJ2-3 | TRBV9 | . | TGTGCCAGCAGCTCGGACAGGGGGTTAACGGGACCAGATACGCAGTATTTT | CASSSDRGLTGPDTQYF
TRBD2 | TRBJ2-1 | TRBV11-2 | . | TGTGCCAGCAGTACTCCGGGACTAGCGACTCATAGGCAGTTCTTC | CASSTPGLATHRQFF
. | TRBJ2-7 | TRBV6-1 | . | TGTGCCAGCAGCACCCGGGAGAGATCCCTTGAGCAGTACTTC | CASSTRERSLEQYF
. | TRBJ1-1 | TRBV7-9 | . | TGTGCCACCCGAGACCGTCGAACGGGGAACACTGAAGCTTTCTTT | CATRDRRTGNTEAFF
TRBD2 | TRBJ2-3 | TRBV5-1 | . | TGCGCCAGCAGCGTAAGCGGGAGGGTGGCAGATACGCAGTATTTT | CASSVSGRVADTQYF
. | TRBJ2-5 | TRBV5-1 | . | TGCGCCAGCAGCTTGGGACAGTCGCGTCAAGAGACCCAGTACTTC | CASSLGQSRQETQYF
. | TRBJ2-7 | TRBV6-5 | . | TGTGCCAGCAGTTACTCGCTGTACCTATCCTACGAGCAGTACTTC | CASSYSLYLSYEQYF
TRBD2 | TRBJ2-1 | TRBV5-1 | once | TGCGCCAGCAGCTTGAGGCGGGAGAACGGTGAGCAGTTCTTC | CASSLRRENGEQFF
TRBD2 | TRBJ2-7 | TRBV19 | . | TGTGCCAGTAGTACCTCCGGGACTAGCGATTCCTACGAGCAGTACTTC | CASSTSGTSDSYEQYF
. | TRBJ1-1 | TRBV6-5 | . | TGTGCCAGCAGTTACTACGAGGGGGGGTCTGAAGCTTTCTTT | CASSYYEGGSEAFF
. | TRBJ2-7 | TRBV5-1 | . | TGCGCCAGCAGCTTGGAGGGTATTAGGGTTTACGAGCAGTACTTC | CASSLEGIRVYEQYF
. | TRBJ2-5 | TRBV5-4 | . | TGTGCCAGCAGCCCCGCTCCCACAGTAGCGGACAGCCAAGAGACCCAGTACTTC | CASSPAPTVADSQETQYF
. | TRBJ2-5 | TRBV10-2 | once | TGCGCCAGCAGTGATCTCCCAGGGCGATGGGTTTTGGGGCACCAAGAGACCCAGTACTTC | CASSDLPGRWVLGHQETQYF
. | TRBJ2-7 | TRBV4-2 | . | TGTGCCAGCAGCCAAGAAGAGGGCCAGCCTTCCTACGAGCAGTACTTC | CASSQEEGQPSYEQYF
TRBD1 | TRBJ2-1 | TRBV29-1 | . | TGCAGCGGGGACAGGGGAGGTGAGCAGTTCTTC | CSGDRGGEQFF
TRBD2 | TRBJ2-1 | TRBV9 | . | TGTGCCAGCAGCGTCAGGGGACTAGCGGGAGGGCAAGAGCAGTTCTTC | CASSVRGLAGGQEQFF
. | TRBJ2-3 | TRBV10-3 | . | TGTGCCATCACTGCGGGGGATACGCAGTATTTT | CAITAGDTQYF
. | TRBJ1-6 | TRBV9 | . | TGTGCCAGCAGCGCCGTGAAAGGGGAAGGGTCACCCCTCCACTTT | CASSAVKGEGSPLHF
TRBD2 | TRBJ2-3 | TRBV5-1 | . | TGCGCCAGCAGCTTGGCCGCGTGGACTAGTACAGATACGCAGTATTTT | CASSLAAWTSTDTQYF
. | TRBJ2-5 | TRBV5-1 | . | TGCGCCAGCAGTATCGAGGGAGGAGAGACCCAGTACTTC | CASSIEGGETQYF
. | TRBJ1-2 | TRBV27 | . | TGTGCCAGCAGTCCAGAGACAGGAAGTCGTGGCTACACCTTC | CASSPETGSRGYTF
. | TRBJ2-7 | TRBV21-1 | . | TGTGCCAGCAGCAATTCATTACTAGCGGGACCGGGGGACTCCTACGAGCAGTACTTC | CASSNSLLAGPGDSYEQYF
TRBD1 | TRBJ2-7 | TRBV7-9 | . | TGTGCCAGCGGGGAGACAGGGCTAGGGGAGCAGTACTTC | CASGETGLGEQYF
. | TRBJ1-1 | TRBV19 | . | TGTGCCAGTAGTACCAGGGGAGTTGGCACTGAAGCTTTCTTT | CASSTRGVGTEAFF
TRBD1 | TRBJ2-3 | TRBV12-5 | . | TGTGCTAGTGCCCTCGACAGGGTTAACACAGATACGCAGTATTTT | CASALDRVNTDTQYF
. | TRBJ1-1 | TRBV5-4 | . | TGTGCCAGCAGCCCCAGGACGGCTAACACTGAAGCTTTCTTT | CASSPRTANTEAFF
TRBD1 | TRBJ1-2 | TRBV12-5 | . | TGTGCTAGTGGTAAGGGACAGGGGCTTGGCTACACCTTC | CASGKGQGLGYTF
. | TRBJ2-2 | TRBV9 | . | TGTGCCAGCAGCGTAGAAGCGGGCGGCACCGGGGAGCTGTTTTTT | CASSVEAGGTGELFF
. | TRBJ2-7 | TRBV29-1 | . | TGCAGCGTTGCTACGGCCTACGAGCAGTACTTC | CSVATAYEQYF
TRBD1 | TRBJ2-1 | TRBV18 | . | TGTGCCAGCTCACCAAGACAGGGCGGGAATGAGCAGTTCTTC | CASSPRQGGNEQFF
. | TRBJ2-7 | TRBV10-3 | . | TGTGCCACCCGACAGGTAGGCTACGAGCAGTACTTC | CATRQVGYEQYF
. | TRBJ1-1 | TRBV4-1 | once | TGTGCCAGCAGCCAAGCCGGGCCTGAAGCTTTCTTT | CASSQAGPEAFF
. | TRBJ2-1 | TRBV7-3 | . | TGTGCCAGCTCCGCGGCGGCCCGCTCCTACAATGAGCAGTTCTTC | CASSAAARSYNEQFF
TRBD1 | TRBJ1-2 | TRBV9 | . | TGTGCCAGCAGCCACAGGAACGGGACAGGGGGCTTCTATGGCTACACCTTC | CASSHRNGTGGFYGYTF
TRBD1 | TRBJ2-3 | TRBV5-1 | . | TGCGCCAGCAGCCTTCAGGGGGTCTTCTCAGATACGCAGTATTTT | CASSLQGVFSDTQYF
. | TRBJ2-2 | TRBV11-2 | . | TGTGCCAGCAGGAGAATGGGCGGGAACACCGGGGAGCTGTTTTTT | CASRRMGGNTGELFF
TRBD2 | TRBJ2-1 | TRBV6-1 | . | TGTGCCAGCAGCTCGGGACTAGCGGGAGCCAATGAGCAGTTCTTC | CASSSGLAGANEQFF